One sample yielded the 9 T cell receptor beta chains listed below, sequenced in a study of human T cells and chemical hapten exposure. From the RACE reads, TCRdb called clonotypes with MiXCR, one entry per CDR3 protein. The repertoire holds about 380,000 distinct CDR3 sequences, 4% to 6% seen once, with 2% to 3% in the top ten. Described time point: pre-sensitization, week 0. Documented treatment: therapeutic diphenylcyclopropenone sensitization with weekly scalp DPC. This specimen consisted of whole blood, obtained in connection with sensitization to the hapten diphenylcyclopropenone (DPC). These receptors were collected from a woman aged 45 to 65 with alopecia areata. Some clones in this sample may be carry-over from other donors' samples.

This clonotype has at least ten counts. The chain joins TRBV20-1 to TRBJ2-7; D is possibly TRBD1 or TRBD2 (5 bases each). The CDR3 is 13 amino acids. V was trimmed by 3 bases and J by 0 bases, leaving 9 bases between them. The germline V gene encodes CDR1 DFQATT and CDR2 SNEGSKA (reference sequence). The CDR3, as DNA: TGCAGTGCTAGCGGGACGGTCTCCTACGAGCAGTACTTC. It translates to CSASGTVSYEQYF.

This clonotype was counted many times. The chain combines TRBV7-9 with TRBJ1-3, with D unresolved. Trimming left V 4 bases short and J 1 base short, with 5 bases between. Germline assignment: CDR1 SEHNR and CDR2 FQNEAQ (reference sequence). CDR3 length: 13 amino acids. CDR3 region: CASSSPSGNTIYF. The DNA of the CDR3 is TGTGCCAGCAGCTCACCGTCTGGAAACACCATATATTTT.

The chain combines TRBV6-7 with TRBJ2-7; 10 bases align to TRBD1. TRBV6-7 is designated an ORF whose function remains uncertain. The CDR3 is made up of 14 amino acids. The trim removed 0 bases at V and 7 bases at J, leaving 3 bases unmatched. In DNA, the CDR3 is TGTGCCAGCAGTTACTCGCCGGGACAGGGGGAGCAGTACTTC. Its translation: CASSYSPGQGEQYF.

This clonotype showed up many times. The rearrangement uses TRBV18 and TRBJ2-7, with 13 bases matching TRBD2. The CDR3 has 15 amino acids. The ends lost 5 bases at V and 4 bases at J; junction bases unmatched: 5. Germline V CDR1 and CDR2: KGHSH, LQKENI. CDR3 region: CASSRTSGSPYEQYF. For the CDR3, the DNA is TGTGCCAGCTCAAGGACTAGCGGGAGCCCTTACGAGCAGTACTTC.

This clonotype appeared many times. V usage is TRBV9 and J usage is TRBJ2-3; TRBD2 agrees at 8 bases. CDR1 is SGDLS and CDR2 is YYNGEE in the germline V gene. V was pared by 5 bases and J by 0 bases, with 2 bases of the junction left unmatched. The CDR3 extends over 14 amino acids. The CDR3 sequence: CASSSGASTDTQYF. The CDR3 DNA reads TGTGCCAGCAGTAGCGGGGCTAGCACAGATACGCAGTATTTT. The full variable domain, in which reference TRBV9 and TRBJ2-3 provide the parts outside the CDR3, is DSGVTQTPKHLITATGQRVTLRCSPRSGDLSVYWYQQSLDQGLQFLIQYYNGEERAKGNILERFSAQQFPDLHSELNLSSLELGDSALYFCASSSGASTDTQYFGPGTRLTVL.

The V call is TRBV5-6, the J call TRBJ1-2; the match to TRBD1 covers 8 bases. Germline V CDR1 and CDR2: SGHDT, YYEEEE. The CDR3 extends over 16 amino acids. The J segment lost 7 bases and the V segment lost 0 bases, leaving 11 bases of the junction unmatched. The CDR3, as DNA: TGTGCCAGCAGCTTGGGTTCAACAGGGGGAGTGGTTGGCTACACCTTC. Translation gives CASSLGSTGGVVGYTF.

The V gene is TRBV2, the J gene TRBJ2-3; no clear D gene. From germline, CDR1 is SNHLY and CDR2 FYNNEI. CDR3 length: 13 amino acids. Between the trimmed V and J ends, which lost 5 bases and 2 bases, there was a span of 8 bases. CDR3 sequence (DNA): TGTGCCAGCAGTTTCGCGAACACAGATACGCAGTATTTT. Translating it yields CASSFANTDTQYF.

In its sample, this clonotype was seen a few times. The gene calls are TRBV20-1 and TRBJ2-3; D is unclear. Germline V lookup: CDR1 DFQATT, CDR2 SNEGSKA (reference sequence). CDR3 length: 11 amino acids. Trimming took 5 bases from V and 9 from J, leaving 12 bases between them. CDR3 region: CSAPVYPTQYF. CDR3 bases: TGCAGTGCTCCCGTATATCCCACGCAGTATTTT.

This clonotype was counted at least ten times. The gene calls are TRBV5-6 and TRBJ1-1, with 7 bases matching TRBD1. The length of the CDR3 is 16 residues. Germline V gene data show CDR1 as SGHDT and CDR2 as YYEEEE. With 4 bases clipped from V and 0 bases from J, the junction kept 9 bases outside the gene matches. Here the CDR3 DNA reads TGTGCCAGCAGCCTAGGACAGGCGCACATGAACACTGAAGCTTTCTTT. It translates to CASSLGQAHMNTEAFF.